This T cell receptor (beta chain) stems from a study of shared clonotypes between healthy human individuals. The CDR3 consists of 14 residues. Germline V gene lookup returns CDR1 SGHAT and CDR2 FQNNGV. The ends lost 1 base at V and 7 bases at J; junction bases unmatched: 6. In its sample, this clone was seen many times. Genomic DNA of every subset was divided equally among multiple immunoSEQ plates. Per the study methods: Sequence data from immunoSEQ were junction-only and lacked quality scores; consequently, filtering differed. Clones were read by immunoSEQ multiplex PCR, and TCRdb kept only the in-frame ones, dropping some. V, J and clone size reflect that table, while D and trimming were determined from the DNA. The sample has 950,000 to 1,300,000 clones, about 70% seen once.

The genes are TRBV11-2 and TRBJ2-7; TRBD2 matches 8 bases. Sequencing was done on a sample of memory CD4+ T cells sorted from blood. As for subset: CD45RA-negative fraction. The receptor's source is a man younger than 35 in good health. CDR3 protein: CASSLVRERGEQYF. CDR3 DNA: TGTGCCAGCAGCTTAGTGCGGGAGCGGGGGGAGCAGTACTTC.